The rows below give T cell receptor beta chains drawn from one sample of a study of T-cell reconstitution after alpha-beta-depleted transplantation in children. In TCRdb, the PCR reads were re-called with MiXCR into one record per CDR3 protein. This sample yields 120,000 to 150,000 distinct CDR3 sequences, of which more than 8% are seen a single time; around a sixth belongs to the top ten. Sample: PBMCs, mostly from graft donor cells, taken 180 days after TCRalphabeta/CD19-depleted stem cell transplant. These receptors originate from a female patient aged 2-9 years who had a stem cell transplant for congenital amegakaryocytic thrombocytopenia, so the T cells may come from the graft donor. CDR3s include the opening cysteine and the closing phenylalanine or tryptophan. Size tells how often a clone was seen (once, few, many) or the class of an expanded clone, and some rows leave it out.

size | V | CDR3
many | TRBV20-1 | CSANLLAGQETQYF
many | TRBV28 | CASSLPGRYSSGGARDTQYF
many | TRBV27 | CASSSDPVVGTQYF
many | TRBV9 | CASSVVGKGQYF
many | TRBV6-1 | CASRVQGLAGGGNIQYF
many | TRBV5-1 | CASSLEGGADTQYF
NA | TRBV20-1 | CSARAYRERGYGYTF
few | TRBV12-3/TRBV12-4 | CASSPIRGNEQFF
NA | TRBV7-6 | CASSAGRLVGTYTQYF
NA | TRBV4-2 | CASSQDQGEWETQYF